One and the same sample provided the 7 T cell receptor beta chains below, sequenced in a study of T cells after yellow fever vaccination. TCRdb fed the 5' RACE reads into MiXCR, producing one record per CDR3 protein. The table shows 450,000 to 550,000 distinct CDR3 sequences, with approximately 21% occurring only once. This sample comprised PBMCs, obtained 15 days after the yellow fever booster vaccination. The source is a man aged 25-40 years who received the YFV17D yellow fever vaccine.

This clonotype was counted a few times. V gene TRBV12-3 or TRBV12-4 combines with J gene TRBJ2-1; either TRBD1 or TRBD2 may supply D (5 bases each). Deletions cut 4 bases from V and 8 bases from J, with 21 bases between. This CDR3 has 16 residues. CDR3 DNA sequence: TGTGCCAGCAGTTCCTCCGGGGCCCAGGGTAGCCATGAGCAGTTCTTC. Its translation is CASSSSGAQGSHEQFF.

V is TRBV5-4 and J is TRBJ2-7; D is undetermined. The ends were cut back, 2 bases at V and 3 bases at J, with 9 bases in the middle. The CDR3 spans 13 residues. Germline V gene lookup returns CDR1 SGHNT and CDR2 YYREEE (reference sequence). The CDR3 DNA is TGTGCCAGCAGCTTCGGCGAATACTACGAGCAGTACTTC. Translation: CASSFGEYYEQYF.

For the CDR3, the DNA is TGCAGTGCTGCTACCGGGACAGGGGTAAACACCGGGGAGCTGTTTTTT. Translation gives CSAATGTGVNTGELFF. V gene TRBV20-1 combines with J gene TRBJ2-2, with TRBD1 identical over 10 bases. V gave up 5 bases and J gave up 2 bases; unmatched junction bases: 8. Germline assignment: CDR1 DFQATT and CDR2 SNEGSKA (reference sequence). This CDR3 comprises 16 residues.

The DNA of the CDR3 is TGTGCCAGCAGTACGACAGGGTTGCGTAGCGGGGAGCTGTTTTTT. This encodes CASSTTGLRSGELFF. This sequence joins TRBV12-3 or TRBV12-4 and TRBJ2-2; the match to TRBD1 covers 7 bases. The CDR3 is 15 residues long. The junction had 10 bases not matched to a gene; V was cut back by 5 bases and J by 7 bases.

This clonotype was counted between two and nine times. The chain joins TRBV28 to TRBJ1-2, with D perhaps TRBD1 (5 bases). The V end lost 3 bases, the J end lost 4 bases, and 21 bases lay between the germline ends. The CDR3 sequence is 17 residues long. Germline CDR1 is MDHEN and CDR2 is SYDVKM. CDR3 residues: CASSLDDTARDAYGYTF. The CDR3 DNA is TGTGCCAGCAGTTTGGATGATACCGCTCGGGACGCCTATGGCTACACCTTC.

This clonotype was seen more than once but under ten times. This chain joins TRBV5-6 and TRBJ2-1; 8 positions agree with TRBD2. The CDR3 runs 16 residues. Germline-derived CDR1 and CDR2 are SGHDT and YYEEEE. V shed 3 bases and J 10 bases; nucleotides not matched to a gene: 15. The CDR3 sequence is CASSYTGPAGVWEQFF. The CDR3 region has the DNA TGTGCCAGCAGCTATACAGGGCCAGCGGGAGTATGGGAGCAGTTCTTC.

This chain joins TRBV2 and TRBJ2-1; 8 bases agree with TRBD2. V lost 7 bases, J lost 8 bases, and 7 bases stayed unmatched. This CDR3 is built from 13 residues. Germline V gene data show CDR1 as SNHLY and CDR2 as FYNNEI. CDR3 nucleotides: TGTGCCAGCAAGGGACTAGTGGTCCATGAGCAGTTCTTC. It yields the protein CASKGLVVHEQFF.